This T cell receptor (beta chain) was obtained from a study of T cells in Graves' hyperthyroidism and ophthalmopathy (dated by TCRdb to the late 2010s). Regarding the research as a whole: Peripheral blood samples were taken at the time of initial diagnosis, prior to any treatment. To identify TCR V-J signatures that set the groups apart, the researchers used a discovery cohort of about a hundred patients, made up of around 42 with Graves' ophthalmopathy and 57 with stable Graves' hyperthyroidism. Prospective prediction of ophthalmopathy was tested in an independent validation cohort of fewer than 20 hyperthyroidism patients and 17 patients who later progressed to ophthalmopathy. The 95 to 100 discovery patients were divided at random into training and test sets in a 7:3 ratio. In addition, the study compared T-cell repertoires in thyroid tissue and in blood from about 6 Graves' hyperthyroidism patients. Once sampling was done, hyperthyroidism patients were given methimazole at a starting dose of 30 mg daily, whereas ophthalmopathy patients were given high-dose intravenous methylprednisolone. According to the paper, TCR Vbeta CDR3 sequencing was carried out on 135 peripheral blood samples, which came from 40 to 45 ophthalmopathy, roughly 75 hyperthyroidism and roughly 17 progressor patients. General study outcomes and caveats: Most expanded thyroid clonotypes (frequency above 0.001) were also detected in blood, a finding suggesting that blood repertoires may reflect thyroid immune responses. Ophthalmopathy was separated from stable hyperthyroidism by a 13 V-J signature model, with 85% to 90% sensitivity and 81% to 82% specificity obtained in cross-validation and 80%/75% obtained in testing. Sample size was not statistically predetermined, and investigators were not blinded to group allocation. In validation, progression to ophthalmopathy was predicted by the model with 70.59% sensitivity and 72.22% specificity, a median of around 6.5 months before onset.

The germline V gene encodes CDR1 LNHDA and CDR2 SQIVND (reference sequence). Trimming removed 5 bases from V and 0 bases from J, leaving 10 bases between the germline ends. There are 14 amino acids in the CDR3, from cysteine to phenylalanine inclusive. Only the CDR3 part of the read is kept: 42 bases, read in frame from the first base. Amplification of TCR beta CDR3 regions was carried out from RNA transcripts. The first round of RT-PCR for the TCR CDR3 was performed with the HTBI primer set and the Qiagen OneStep RT-PCR kit. Libraries were constructed in a second round of multiplex PCR, after which size selection and purification were performed. Libraries were sequenced paired-end with 100 bp reads on an Illumina HiSeq2000. Per the source publication's procedure: SOAPnuke was used to process the raw data, removing reads that contained adapters or uncalled bases, had a mean Phred below 15, or lacked an exact match to the constant primer or identifier. COPE v1.2.5 was used to merge high-quality paired reads, and clonotypes were defined as unique nucleotide sequences. MiTCR v1.1 was used to align the clonotypes against IMGT TRBV, TRBD and TRBJ reference segments. Analysis was restricted to V-J combinations with a frequency above 0.0001, which covered over 98% of repertoires. The TCS score was defined as the ratio of F50 (clonal expansion) to E x V (chaos), calculated using BLOSUM62-based TCRdist between CDR3 peptides within each V-J. Welch's t-statistics and random forest reduced 450 to 600 V-J features to under 15, which were used in a naive Bayes classifier (R e1071). In-frame beta chains were kept once TCRdb had trimmed the public reads at Q25 with fastp and called clones with MiXCR. Every CDR3 protein is listed once, alongside the most common genes and DNA of its rows. These V and J calls derive from TCRdb rather than the authors' analysis. This sample gives around 250,000 distinct CDR3 sequences in total; 14% to 15% of them show up just once. Less than 15% of the sample is taken by the ten largest.

Only a few counts were recorded for this clonotype. Its specific antigen is unknown. The input lacks base qualities; no much larger clone sits a single base away. Hyperthyroidism patients were aged 18 to 65 years and newly diagnosed, with disease duration of less than 2 months. Patients with uncontrolled infections, other autoimmune diseases, pregnancy or lactation were excluded. Clinical symptoms, serum thyroxine and TRAb, thyroid ultrasound, and orbital computed tomography formed the basis for the diagnoses. Blood from progressor patients was drawn when they were first diagnosed with hyperthyroidism, before any ophthalmopathy symptoms appeared. PBMCs were isolated from 10 ml of fresh peripheral blood by Ficoll-Paque density gradient centrifugation. Patients classed as progressors first received a Graves' hyperthyroidism diagnosis and then went on to develop ophthalmopathy during follow-up. Total RNA was extracted using Trizol reagent, and RNA quality was assessed on an Agilent 2100 Bioanalyzer.

This TCR came from a middle-aged woman with Graves' hyperthyroidism that later progressed to Graves' ophthalmopathy. Sequenced material: blood. Rearrangement joined TRBV19 to TRBJ1-2; TRBD1 could be the D gene, as 5 bases match. The nucleotides are TGTGCCAGTAGTGGGGCAGGTGCTAACTATGGCTACACCTTC. Its protein is CASSGAGANYGYTF.